This TCR beta chain was recorded in a study of shared clonotypes between healthy human individuals. There are 15 residues in the CDR3. CDR1 and CDR2 (germline): SGHNT, YYREEE (reference sequence). V was shortened by 0 bases and J by 2 bases, with 8 bases between the two germline ends. Clones were read by immunoSEQ multiplex PCR, and TCRdb kept only the in-frame ones, dropping some. Among roughly 2 million clones listed, roughly 96% were seen once. What was sequenced was naive CD4+ T cells sorted from blood. As for subset: CD45RA+ positively selected. The genes are TRBV5-4 and TRBJ2-2, with D possibly matching TRBD2 (6 bases). This receptor was identified in a young man in good health. CDR3 DNA: TGTGCCAGCAGCTTGGGACTAGGTAACACCGGGGAGCTGTTTTTT. Amino acid sequence: CASSLGLGNTGELFF.